These T cell receptor beta chains were read from a single sample in a study of blood T cells in healthy people across ages. TCRdb processed the 5' RACE reads anew with MiXCR; each CDR3 protein has one entry. Among more than 500,000 distinct CDR3 sequences, around 27% were seen once, and the ten largest hold 3% to 4.5%. The same specimen was also included in a second study, on T cells of mothers and their children.

The sequenced sample was blood. Receptors originate from a boy under 10 years old in good health. The CDR3 runs from the conserved cysteine through the conserved F or W. Each record gives: J gene, D gene, clone size, V gene, CDR3 protein, CDR3 DNA. A D gene is named only where the DNA matches it firmly. Clone size, where shown, is once, few, many, or a class for clones that have expanded.

>TRBJ1-5|.|.|TRBV7-9
CASSPGGDPSNQPQHF
TGTGCCAGCAGCCCCGGCGGGGATCCCAGCAATCAGCCCCAGCATTTT
>TRBJ2-6|TRBD1|.|TRBV2
CASSPGTGHSGANVLTF
TGTGCCAGCAGTCCCGGGACAGGTCACTCTGGGGCCAACGTCCTGACTTTC
>TRBJ2-5|.|once|TRBV4-1
CASSQTGLTRETQYF
TGCGCCAGCAGCCAAACAGGGCTGACAAGGGAGACCCAGTACTTC
>TRBJ1-5|.|.|TRBV20-1
CSAMAASNQPQHF
TGCAGTGCTATGGCGGCATCTAATCAGCCCCAGCATTTT
>TRBJ1-6|.|few|TRBV6-5
CASSYSTSAGSPLHF
TGTGCCAGCAGTTACTCGACCTCGGCCGGTTCACCCCTCCACTTT
>TRBJ1-2|.|.|TRBV6-6
CASSYRDTGGYTF
TGTGCCAGCAGTTACCGGGACACGGGTGGCTACACCTTC
>TRBJ2-2|.|.|TRBV6-2/TRBV6-3
CASSKRVGELFF
TGTGCCAGCTCTAAAAGGGTCGGGGAGCTGTTTTTT
>TRBJ2-7|.|.|TRBV11-2
CASSLGAKGYEQYF
TGTGCCAGCAGCTTAGGGGCTAAGGGATACGAGCAGTACTTC
>TRBJ2-1|TRBD2|few|TRBV7-2
CASSSLAGRYNEQFF
TGTGCCAGCAGCTCCTTAGCGGGTCGCTACAATGAGCAGTTCTTC
>TRBJ2-7|.|.|TRBV3-1
CASSQDISRQYF
TGTGCCAGCAGCCAAGATATAAGCCGCCAGTACTTC
>TRBJ1-2|.|.|TRBV9
CASSAHRGLYGYTF
TGTGCCAGCAGCGCTCACCGGGGCCTCTATGGCTACACCTTC
>TRBJ1-4|TRBD1|.|TRBV2
CASRGTGKIDEKLFF
TGTGCCAGCAGGGGGACAGGGAAGATCGATGAAAAACTGTTTTTT
>TRBJ1-2|.|few|TRBV6-5
CASSYSRTAYGYTF
TGTGCCAGCAGTTACTCCCGGACAGCCTATGGCTACACCTTC
>TRBJ2-4|.|few|TRBV9
CASSVDGAKNIQYF
TGTGCCAGCAGCGTAGACGGAGCCAAAAACATTCAGTACTTC
>TRBJ1-1|.|.|TRBV18
CASSPKGRTEAFF
TGTGCCAGCTCACCAAAGGGTAGGACTGAAGCTTTCTTT
>TRBJ2-7|.|.|TRBV20-1
CSASISPYEQYF
TGCAGTGCTAGTATAAGCCCCTACGAGCAATACTTC
>TRBJ2-2|.|.|TRBV10-3
CAISGRPNTGELFF
TGTGCCATCAGCGGGCGACCGAACACCGGGGAGCTGTTTTTT
>TRBJ1-1|.|.|TRBV6-6
CASSSEAAEAFF
TGTGCCAGCAGCTCGGAGGCGGCTGAAGCTTTCTTT
>TRBJ1-1|.|few|TRBV7-9
CASSPLGEAFF
TGTGCCAGCAGCCCCTTGGGTGAAGCTTTCTTT
>TRBJ1-4|.|.|TRBV2
CASSDPGFGSEKLFF
TGTGCCAGCAGTGATCCCGGGTTCGGGAGTGAAAAACTGTTTTTT
>TRBJ1-2|.|.|TRBV5-1
CASSLDGSDYGYTF
TGCGCCAGCAGCTTGGATGGGTCGGACTATGGCTACACCTTC
>TRBJ2-2|TRBD2|few|TRBV12-3/TRBV12-4
CASSLLILAGTTGELFF
TGTGCCAGCAGCCTTCTCATACTAGCGGGTACCACCGGGGAGCTGTTTTTT
>TRBJ2-7|.|.|TRBV30
CAWSRFSPSALYEQYF
TGTGCCTGGAGCCGTTTTTCCCCGTCTGCTCTCTACGAGCAGTACTTC
>TRBJ2-5|.|.|TRBV12-3/TRBV12-4
CASSLDTGIQETQYF
TGTGCCAGCAGTTTGGATACAGGGATTCAAGAGACCCAGTACTTC
>TRBJ2-3|TRBD2|few|TRBV9
CASSGGLAGVLGTDTQYF
TGTGCCAGCAGCGGTGGACTAGCGGGAGTTCTGGGCACAGATACGCAGTATTTT
>TRBJ2-1|TRBD2|.|TRBV9
CASSVEASGGNEQFF
TGTGCCAGCAGCGTAGAGGCTAGCGGCGGCAATGAGCAGTTCTTC
>TRBJ2-7|.|.|TRBV7-8
CASSGGIDSTYEQYF
TGTGCCAGCAGCGGAGGAATCGACAGTACCTACGAGCAGTACTTC
>TRBJ2-7|.|.|TRBV10-3
CAIQPGSVAYEQYF
TGTGCCATCCAGCCGGGAAGTGTCGCATACGAGCAGTACTTC
>TRBJ1-2|.|many|TRBV5-1
CASSLESAAANYGYTF
TGCGCCAGCAGCTTGGAGTCGGCAGCAGCTAACTATGGCTACACCTTC
>TRBJ1-4|.|.|TRBV5-6
CASSSAGDPEQLFF
TGTGCCAGCAGCTCCGCGGGGGATCCGGAACAACTGTTTTTT
>TRBJ2-1|TRBD2|once|TRBV7-3
CASSLTSGSSDEQFF
TGTGCCAGCAGCCTGACTAGCGGGAGTTCTGATGAGCAGTTCTTC
>TRBJ1-2|.|.|TRBV29-1
CSVRLQSYGYTF
TGCAGCGTTCGGCTACAATCTTATGGCTACACCTTC
>TRBJ2-7|.|few|TRBV13
CASSLLGALGEQYF
TGTGCCAGCAGCTTATTGGGGGCGCTTGGCGAGCAGTACTTC
>TRBJ2-1|TRBD2|.|TRBV29-1
CSSGGRAYNEQFF
TGCAGCAGTGGCGGGAGGGCCTACAATGAGCAGTTCTTC
>TRBJ1-3|.|.|TRBV6-6
CASSYGIKKNTIYF
TGTGCCAGCAGTTACGGGATTAAGAAAAACACCATATATTTT
>TRBJ2-6|.|few|TRBV3-1
CASSQASISGANVLTF
TGTGCCAGCAGCCAAGCTTCGATCTCTGGGGCCAACGTCCTGACTTTC
>TRBJ2-4|.|few|TRBV14
CASSQGVNIQYF
TGTGCCAGCAGCCAGGGAGTAAACATTCAGTACTTC
>TRBJ2-7|.|few|TRBV7-2
CASSLDKLRSTYEQYF
TGTGCCAGCAGCTTAGACAAACTAAGGTCCACCTACGAGCAGTACTTC
>TRBJ1-3|.|.|TRBV29-1
CSVVDRSYNTIYF
TGCAGCGTTGTTGACAGGAGTTATAACACCATATATTTT
>TRBJ1-1|.|.|TRBV7-9
CASSASDRIAEAFF
TGTGCCAGCAGCGCCTCCGACAGAATCGCTGAAGCTTTCTTT
>TRBJ1-2|.|.|TRBV5-6
CASSRWGVGYGYTF
TGTGCCAGCAGCAGATGGGGGGTCGGCTATGGCTACACCTTC
>TRBJ1-3|.|.|TRBV12-3/TRBV12-4
CASSPGARNTIYF
TGTGCCAGCAGTCCCGGAGCTAGAAACACCATATATTTT
>TRBJ2-7|TRBD2|few|TRBV12-3/TRBV12-4
CASSLAREGVWYEQYF
TGTGCCAGCAGTTTAGCTCGGGAGGGGGTTTGGTACGAGCAGTACTTC
>TRBJ2-2|.|few|TRBV24-1
CATSAGQFTGELFF
TGTGCCACCAGTGCAGGACAGTTCACCGGGGAGCTGTTTTTT
>TRBJ2-3|.|.|TRBV27
CASSLSRVGTDTQYF
TGTGCCAGCAGTTTGTCGAGGGTCGGCACAGATACGCAGTATTTT
>TRBJ2-1|TRBD1|.|TRBV5-1
CASSLGLTGVDEQFF
TGCGCCAGCAGCTTGGGATTAACAGGGGTGGATGAGCAGTTCTTC
>TRBJ2-1|.|.|TRBV29-1
CSHEGRSEYNEQFF
TGCAGCCATGAAGGGCGTAGCGAGTACAATGAGCAGTTCTTC
>TRBJ2-1|TRBD2|.|TRBV25-1
CASSHQYSGGRGNEQFF
TGTGCCAGCAGTCACCAGTATAGCGGGGGGCGGGGCAATGAGCAGTTCTTC
>TRBJ2-5|TRBD2|.|TRBV3-1
CASSPGTSGSETQYF
TGTGCCAGCAGCCCGGGGACTAGCGGGAGCGAGACCCAGTACTTC
>TRBJ1-2|.|.|TRBV6-5
CASTPIGYTF
TGTGCCAGCACTCCAATCGGCTACACCTTC
>TRBJ1-1|.|.|TRBV11-2
CASSRDPRSTEAFF
TGTGCCAGCAGCCGGGACCCCCGGAGCACTGAAGCTTTCTTT
>TRBJ2-3|.|few|TRBV20-1
CSAHRGGTDTQYF
TGCAGTGCCCACCGAGGAGGAACAGATACGCAGTATTTT
>TRBJ2-4|.|few|TRBV14
CASSQDWLGGVAKNIQYF
TGTGCCAGCAGCCAAGATTGGCTAGGCGGAGTAGCCAAAAACATTCAGTACTTC
>TRBJ2-1|.|.|TRBV27
CASSLRSSLNEQFF
TGTGCCAGCAGTTTACGCTCGAGTCTAAATGAGCAGTTCTTC
>TRBJ2-5|TRBD2|once|TRBV7-2
CASSPIAGEEETQYF
TGTGCCAGCAGCCCTATAGCGGGAGAAGAAGAGACCCAGTACTTC
>TRBJ2-3|TRBD2|few|TRBV6-1
CASRTRREAPGGAQYF
TGTGCCAGCAGGACGAGGCGGGAGGCCCCGGGAGGGGCGCAGTATTTT
>TRBJ2-7|TRBD2|few|TRBV20-1
CSAREGLTSGSFYEQYF
TGCAGTGCTAGAGAGGGGTTGACTAGCGGGAGTTTCTACGAGCAGTACTTC
>TRBJ1-2|.|few|TRBV29-1
CSAKSRGNYGYTF
TGCAGCGCTAAATCTCGGGGAAACTATGGCTACACCTTC
>TRBJ2-5|TRBD2|.|TRBV20-1
CSARLLAGVETQYF
TGCAGTGCCCGCCTACTAGCGGGAGTTGAGACCCAGTACTTC
>TRBJ2-7|TRBD2|.|TRBV7-9
CASSPLVAGKHEQYF
TGTGCCAGCAGCCCCTTAGTAGCGGGGAAACACGAGCAGTACTTC